This T cell receptor beta chain was recovered during a study of shared clonotypes between healthy human individuals (TCRdb year 2020). Background for the entire study: A few men and two women, aged 18 to 49 years, made up the cohort. Each donor's leukapheresis produced roughly between roughly 0.9 and 9 billion PBMCs. To increase sequencing depth and limit assay-specific biases, different laboratories used diverse techniques to prepare libraries and sequence TCR repertoires. For each donor, CD4 naive and CD4 memory were each run on three plates, CD8 naive on two plates, and CD8 memory on one plate. Blood TCR repertoires of several healthy adults were deeply sequenced to estimate repertoire size and the extent of clonotype sharing between individuals.

From its cysteine to its phenylalanine, the CDR3 spans 13 amino acids. Only CDR3 DNA is held: 39 bases, read in frame from base 1. CDR1 SGHNT and CDR2 YYREEE are derived from the germline V gene (reference sequence). V is pared back by 2 bases and J by 5 bases, with 11 bases lying between the germline termini. The donors were healthy, HIV-negative adults with no recently reported acute infections or vaccinations. Every donor was a Caucasian adult residing in Nashville, Tennessee, USA. Magnetic negative selection was used to enrich CD4+ T cells, after which naive cells were positively selected on CD45RA and the negative fraction became the memory subset. Blood was obtained by leukapheresis, after which PBMCs were separated by Ficoll-Histopaque density gradient centrifugation and cryopreserved in liquid nitrogen vapor phase. Analytical flow cytometry was used to check the purity and quantity of each magnetically sorted T cell population. Genomic DNA was isolated from every sorted fraction and measured by UV absorbance on a Nanodrop 2000c.

Using the deep immunoSEQ assay, multiplex PCR amplified TCR CDR3 regions from genomic DNA. For each cell subset, the extracted genomic DNA was distributed evenly across all wells of several immunoSEQ 96-well plates, and each plate served as one replicate. For sorted subsets, about 200 ng genomic DNA, equal to approximately 30,000 T cell genomes, was loaded into each replicate PCR. Purified libraries were measured with a Qubit 3.0 fluorometer, size-checked on a Bioanalyzer 2100, and measured again with the KAPA Library Quantification kit. A separate single-read 150-cycle Illumina NextSeq 550 flow cell was used to sequence each immunoSEQ 96-well plate. For the original study's pipeline: Because the immunoSEQ output included only junctional sequences and no quality scores, the filtering could not be the same as the filtering used for full-length reads. Sequences were annotated with PyIR, a Python wrapper for IgBLAST v1.9, using IMGT germline references to assign V/J genes and CDR3. Reads with weak V/J assignments (E-value above 1e-6), missing CDR3, stop codons, out-of-frame junctions, or ambiguous translated residues were removed. V3J clonotypes were defined by identical inferred V gene, J gene, and CDR3 amino acid sequence. Percentage overlap between repertoires was computed as shared unique clonotypes divided by the size of the smaller repertoire. Repertoire richness was assessed with RTK rarefaction, the Chao1 estimator, and Recon v2.1 estimates of unobserved clonotypes. For all TCRbeta clonotypes obtained by the gDNA method from four donors, generation probabilities were computed with OLGA. The immuneACCESS repertoire file appears here via TCRdb, limited to in-frame rearrangements. These files lack a portion of the clones; in checked studies, under half of the deficit traces to unresolved V genes, and the cause of the others is not known. That table supplies the V and J calls and clone size; D and trimming were determined from the DNA. For this sample the table gives over 850,000 clones, of which about 80% were detected only once. The top ten clonotypes cover 0.6% to 0.75% of the sample.

About this clone: Which antigen it targets is not known. Within one base of it there is no much larger clone, and no base qualities were kept.

The investigation overall reported the following: Incomplete sequencing was indicated by rarefaction of sorted-subset datasets, despite the large sequencing depth. The small number of donors limited the genetic and exposure-history diversity represented. Pairwise subsampling led to the expectation that sequencing depth would affect the degree of clonotype sharing among donors. Only blood was sampled, and tissue TCR repertoires likely differ from those in blood. Compared with non-shared clonotypes, clonotypes shared by all four sorted-subset donors had higher generation probabilities. Naive subsets generally had larger estimated clonotype richness than memory subsets. When several donors were compared, the shared fraction of clonotypes was roughly 4.8% for naive CD4, roughly 3.3% for naive CD8, 2% to 2.5% for memory CD4, and roughly 0.43% for memory CD8.

The specimen was memory CD4+ T cells from PBMCs. The label giving this sample's cell subset or site can be read as: CD45RA-negative fraction. The chain uses TRBV5-4 and TRBJ2-7; the D segment could be TRBD2, given 6 matching bases. The TCR comes from a man between 18 and 35 years old in good health. Some clones in this sample may be carry-over from other donors' samples. The encoded CDR3 is CASSFPPGDEQYF. The nucleotides are TGTGCCAGCAGCTTTCCTCCGGGGGACGAGCAGTACTTC.